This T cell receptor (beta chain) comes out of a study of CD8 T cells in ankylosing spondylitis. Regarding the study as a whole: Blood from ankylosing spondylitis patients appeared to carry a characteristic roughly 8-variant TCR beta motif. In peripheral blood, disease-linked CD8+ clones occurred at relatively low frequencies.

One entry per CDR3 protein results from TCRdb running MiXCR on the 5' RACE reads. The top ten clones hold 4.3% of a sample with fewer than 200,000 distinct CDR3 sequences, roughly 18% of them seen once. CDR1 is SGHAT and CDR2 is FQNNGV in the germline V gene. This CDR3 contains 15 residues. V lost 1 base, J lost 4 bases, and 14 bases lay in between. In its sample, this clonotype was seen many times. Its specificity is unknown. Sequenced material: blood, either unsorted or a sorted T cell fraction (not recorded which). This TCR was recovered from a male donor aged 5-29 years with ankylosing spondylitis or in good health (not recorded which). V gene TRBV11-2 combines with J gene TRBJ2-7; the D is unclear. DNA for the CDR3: TGTGCCAGCAGCTTAGGGGTAGAGATAACATACGAGCAGTACGTC. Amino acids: CASSLGVEITYEQYV.